The 22 T cell receptor beta chains below were found in one sample sequenced in a study. TCRdb reanalysed the 5' RACE reads using MiXCR and keeps one entry per CDR3 protein. The sample shows about 42,000 distinct CDR3 sequences, roughly a fifth of them seen only once. The sorted Tregs were CD4+CD25+CD127-/low cells. The source material was Tregs sorted from blood. The receptors were gathered from a female donor with breast cancer.

This clonotype was observed at least ten times. The chain combines TRBV6-1 with TRBJ2-1; D uncertain. V was cut by 1 base and J by 4 bases, with 5 bases left in between. CDR3 length equals 13 residues. CDR1 MNHNS and CDR2 SASEGT come from the germline V gene. The CDR3 protein is CASSEVTYNEQFF. The CDR3 DNA sequence: TGTGCCAGCAGTGAAGTAACGTACAATGAGCAGTTCTTC.

Ten or more counts support this clonotype. The J gene is TRBJ2-3, the V gene TRBV9; D remains ambiguous. Trimming took off 3 bases at V and 1 base at J, with 9 bases between the two ends. The CDR3 covers 14 residues. Per the germline V gene, CDR1 is SGDLS and CDR2 is YYNGEE. CDR3 loop: CASSAEKGTDTQYF. The CDR3, as DNA: TGTGCCAGCAGCGCCGAAAAGGGCACAGATACGCAGTATTTT.

This clonotype was found many times. V usage is TRBV9 and J usage is TRBJ1-1; D remains unclear. The CDR3 is 14 amino acids. V shed 0 bases and J shed 3 bases, with 9 bases lying between them. Looked up from germline, CDR1 is SGDLS and CDR2 is YYNGEE. For the CDR3, the DNA is TGTGCCAGCAGCGTAGAAACGGAGGACACTGAAGCTTTCTTT. It translates to CASSVETEDTEAFF.

This clonotype was seen more than once but under ten times. The V call is TRBV2, the J call TRBJ2-7, with 11 positions matching TRBD2. The CDR3 has 14 residues. V lost 5 bases, J lost 4 bases, and 4 bases stayed unmatched. Germline CDR1 reads SNHLY; CDR2 reads FYNNEI. The CDR3 spells CASSRTSGLYEQYF. The CDR3 DNA sequence: TGTGCCAGCAGTCGGACTAGCGGGTTATACGAGCAGTACTTC.

V and J are TRBV7-2 and TRBJ2-7; the D is unclear. Germline V lookup: CDR1 SGHTA, CDR2 FQGNSA. The CDR3 is 14 residues long. V lost 9 bases and J lost 2, with 17 bases in between. CDR3 sequence reads: CARKNKWRTYEQYF. In DNA, the CDR3 is TGTGCCAGAAAAAATAAATGGCGGACCTACGAGCAGTACTTC. Supplemented by reference TRBV7-2 and TRBJ2-7, the full variable domain reads GAGVSQSPSNKVTEKGKDVELRCDPISGHTALYWYRQSLGQGLEFLIYFQGNSAPDKSGLPSDRFSAERTGGSVSTLTIQRTQQEDSAVYLCARKNKWRTYEQYFGPGTRLTVT.

The chain couples TRBV2 to TRBJ2-5; no reliable D call. The CDR3 has 10 amino acids. Deletions cut 1 base from V and 6 bases from J, with 0 bases between. Germline CDR1 is SNHLY and CDR2 is FYNNEI. The CDR3 sequence: CASSEETQYF. Here the CDR3 DNA reads TGTGCCAGCAGTGAAGAGACCCAGTACTTC.

This clonotype was detected only a few times. This chain joins TRBV13 and TRBJ1-4; perhaps TRBD1 as D (6 bases). The CDR3 runs 14 residues. V was shortened by 0 bases and J by 7 bases, with 9 bases between the two germline ends. Germline V gene data show CDR1 as PRHDT and CDR2 as FYEKMQ (reference sequence). CDR3 sequence reads: CASSLGQGGEKLFF. The CDR3 DNA follows: TGTGCCAGCAGCTTAGGACAGGGAGGTGAAAAACTGTTTTTT.

The chain couples TRBV27 to TRBJ2-7, with 9 bases aligning to TRBD1. Unmatched junction bases numbered 7, after V lost 4 bases and J lost 3 bases. From germline, CDR1 is MNHEY and CDR2 SMNVEV (reference sequence). The CDR3 has 15 residues. The CDR3 DNA sequence: TGTGCCAGCAGTTCGGGACAGGGTGGGGTCTACGAGCAGTACTTC. Residues: CASSSGQGGVYEQYF.

In this sample, this clonotype turned up a few times. V gene TRBV15 combines with J gene TRBJ2-2, with 8 bases matching TRBD1. The CDR3 totals 16 residues. Looked up from germline, CDR1 is LNHNV and CDR2 is YYDKDF (reference sequence). V was pared by 1 base and J by 3 bases, with 4 bases of the junction left unmatched. CDR3 region: CATSRAPTGDTGELFF. The DNA of the CDR3 is TGTGCCACCAGCAGAGCCCCGACAGGGGACACCGGGGAGCTGTTTTTT.

This chain connects TRBV12-3 or TRBV12-4 to TRBJ1-2; D not certain. V was trimmed by 5 bases and J by 8 bases, leaving 15 bases between them. This CDR3 is built from 13 residues. As DNA, the CDR3 is TGTGCCAGCAGTATTAAGGGTTTTCACGGCTACACCTTC. It specifies CASSIKGFHGYTF.

This clonotype occurred a few times. The V gene is TRBV5-1, the J gene TRBJ2-7; 9 bases match TRBD1. Germline V gene lookup returns CDR1 SGHRS and CDR2 YFSETQ. The CDR3 has 15 amino acids. Trimming removed 3 bases from V and 3 bases from J; junction bases left unmatched: 7. The CDR3 nucleotides read TGCGCCAGCAGCTCCAGCGGGACAGGGATCTACGAGCAGTACTTC. As protein: CASSSSGTGIYEQYF.

Turning to this clonotype: Just one base apart from a much larger clone, this may be a read error. This chain connects TRBV27 to TRBJ2-1; D gene ambiguous. The CDR3 is 13 residues long. Germline assignment: CDR1 MNHEY and CDR2 SMNVEV (reference sequence). CDR3 sequence reads: CAGSLVSLNEQFF. In DNA form, the CDR3 reads TGTGCCGGCAGTTTGGTTAGCCTCAATGAGCAGTTCTTC.

Worth noting for this clonotype: The conserved final phenylalanine or tryptophan is absent from the CDR3, which likely points to a read error. CDR3 sequence reads: CASSPEVAATEAFS. The CDR3 DNA sequence: TGTGCCAGCAGTCCCGAGGTGGCAGCCACTGAAGCTTTCTCT. This rearrangement joins TRBV6-5 to TRBJ1-1; D not resolved. This CDR3 has 14 amino acids. In germline, CDR1 is MNHEY, CDR2 SVGAGI. Trimming removed 5 bases at V and 4 bases at J, with 14 bases between.

At least ten counts were recorded for this clonotype. The rearrangement uses TRBV6-2 or TRBV6-3 and TRBJ2-5; possible D gene TRBD1, 6 bases. The V end was cut by 6 bases, the J end by 7 bases, with 6 bases between. CDR1 is MNHEY and CDR2 is SVGEGT in the germline V gene. There are 10 residues in the CDR3. The CDR3 spells CASRGATQYF. The DNA for the CDR3 is TGTGCCAGCAGGGGGGCGACCCAGTACTTC.

To note about this clonotype: This sequence may be a read error, since a much larger clone differs from it by one base. The chain carries TRBV6-6 and TRBJ1-6, with TRBD1 matching 8 bases. Germline V lookup: CDR1 MNHNY, CDR2 SVGAGI (reference sequence). V was pared by 8 bases and J by 12 bases, with 9 bases of the junction left unmatched. This CDR3 is 13 amino acids long. This CDR3 reads CASDRGFGLPLHF. The CDR3 DNA is TGTGCCAGCGACAGGGGATTTGGCTTACCCCTCCACTTT.

This clonotype showed up just a few times. The rearrangement joins TRBV28 to TRBJ2-5; 9 positions agree with TRBD2. Per the germline V gene, CDR1 is MDHEN and CDR2 is SYDVKM. The CDR3 runs to 16 residues. Unmatched junction bases numbered 5, after V lost 3 bases and J lost 0 bases. CDR3 region: CASSLETSGDQETQYF. Here the CDR3 DNA reads TGTGCCAGCAGTTTGGAGACTAGCGGAGACCAAGAGACCCAGTACTTC.

This clonotype was observed at least ten times. The chain combines TRBV11-2 with TRBJ2-3; D is ambiguous. The CDR3 sequence is 16 residues long. Germline V gene lookup returns CDR1 SGHAT and CDR2 FQNNGV. With 4 bases removed from V and 0 bases from J, the gap between germline ends came to 14 bases. For the CDR3, the DNA is TGTGCCAGCAGCTCCGAGGACCGTCTTAGCACAGATACGCAGTATTTT. Translating gives CASSSEDRLSTDTQYF.

This clonotype was counted between two and nine times. J is TRBJ1-5 and V is TRBV7-9, with D perhaps TRBD1 (5 bases). This CDR3 contains 13 residues. Germline V lookup: CDR1 SEHNR, CDR2 FQNEAQ (reference sequence). The V end lost 6 bases, the J end lost 2 bases, and 8 bases lay between the germline ends. The CDR3 DNA reads as TGTGCCAGCAGGGGGGATGGCAATCAGCCCCAGCATTTT. This codes for CASRGDGNQPQHF.

By share, this clonotype ranks as medium-sized (0.01 to 0.1%). V usage is TRBV12-3 or TRBV12-4 and J usage is TRBJ2-7; D not certain. The CDR3 sequence is 11 residues long. The V end lost 3 bases, the J end lost 8 bases, and 8 bases lay between the germline ends. In DNA, the CDR3 is TGTGCCAGCAGTTTGAGGAATAAGCAGTACTTC. Translation gives CASSLRNKQYF.

This clonotype was counted ten times or more. CDR3 nucleotides: TGTGCCAGCAGCCACGGGGACCATCAAGAGACCCAGTACTTC. Translated, it gives CASSHGDHQETQYF. The chain carries TRBV4-2 and TRBJ2-5; tentatively, D is TRBD1 or TRBD2 (5 bases each). This CDR3 is built from 14 residues. Germline CDR1 reads LGHNA; CDR2 reads YNFKEQ. V gave up 3 bases and J gave up 2 bases, with 10 bases separating them.

The gene calls are TRBV27 and TRBJ1-1; 7 bases map to TRBD1. The CDR3 runs to 12 residues. Germline V gene data show CDR1 as MNHEY and CDR2 as SMNVEV (reference sequence). V shed 2 bases and J 11 bases; nucleotides not matched to a gene: 5. CDR3 sequence reads: CASSLKGGFAFF. As DNA, the CDR3 is TGTGCCAGCAGTTTAAAAGGGGGCTTCGCTTTCTTT.

This clonotype was observed at least ten times. The J gene is TRBJ2-1, the V gene TRBV12-3 or TRBV12-4, with 7 bases that match TRBD2. Trimming took 2 bases from V and 2 from J; bases not matched to a gene: 3. The CDR3 contains 15 residues. The CDR3 sequence: CASSLMAGAYNEQFF. DNA for the CDR3: TGTGCCAGCAGTTTAATGGCGGGAGCCTACAATGAGCAGTTCTTC.